A single sample is the source of the 10 T cell receptor beta chains below, sequenced in a study of long-term antiretroviral therapy in people with HIV. Sequencing used immunoSEQ v3.0 at survey level. Method: immunoSEQ multiplex PCR; TCRdb's copy keeps in-frame clones and lacks some. The sample has over 15,000 clones, roughly 84% seen once. The sample was unsorted PBMCs, taken 0.5 years after starting antiretroviral therapy. All receptors come from a woman between 40 and 50 years old with HIV.

This clone was counted once. The chain is built from TRBV19 and TRBJ1-1, with D uncertain. CDR3 length: 13 amino acids. V lost 2 bases and J 6 bases, leaving 10 bases between the germline ends. CDR1 is LNHDA and CDR2 is SQIVND in the germline V gene (reference sequence). The DNA for the CDR3 is TGTGCCAGTAGTATAAGTGCAGCTGCTGAAGCTTTCTTT. Its translation: CASSISAAAEAFF.

V is TRBV6-6 and J is TRBJ1-5; a possible D gene is TRBD1 (5 bases). Germline-derived CDR1 and CDR2 are MNHNY and SVGAGI (reference sequence). Trimming cost V 6 bases and J 6 bases, with 18 bases left between them. The CDR3 covers 15 residues. The CDR3 loop is CASRLGTDERQPQHF. CDR3 in DNA: TGTGCCAGCAGACTCGGGACCGACGAGCGTCAGCCCCAGCATTTT.

About this clone itself: One junction end does not reproduce the germline sequence, and a read error may be involved. Other DNA sequences in the sample encode the same CDR3. The V gene is TRBV29-1, the J gene TRBJ2-1; no clear D. The CDR3 is 10 amino acids. Germline CDR1 SQVTM, CDR2 ANQGSEA. The CDR3: CSVGDNEQFF. For the CDR3, the DNA is TGCAGCGTGGGTGACAACGAGCAGTTCTTC.

This chain joins TRBV6-1 and TRBJ1-4; D not resolved. The CDR3 has 11 amino acids. Germline values: CDR1 MNHNS, CDR2 SASEGT. Trimming removed 6 bases from V and 10 bases from J, with 9 bases in between. CDR3 in amino acids: CASREMGKLFF. CDR3 DNA: TGTGCCAGCAGGGAAATGGGAAAACTGTTTTTT.

The V and J genes are TRBV5-1 and TRBJ1-1; TRBD1 agrees at 7 bases. CDR1 is SGHRS, CDR2 YFSETQ, per germline. The trim removed 1 base at V and 4 bases at J, leaving 4 bases unmatched. CDR3 length: 14 residues. CDR3 amino acids: CASSLFQGGTEAFF. DNA of the CDR3: TGCGCCAGCAGCTTGTTTCAGGGGGGCACTGAAGCTTTCTTT.

The chain combines TRBV28 with TRBJ1-1; D is uncertain. CDR1 and CDR2 from the germline V gene are MDHEN and SYDVKM. With 5 bases removed from V and 2 bases from J, the gap between germline ends came to 15 bases. The CDR3 runs to 15 residues. This CDR3 is CASSPSGPANTEAFF. CDR3 bases: TGTGCCAGCAGTCCTTCGGGCCCCGCAAACACTGAAGCTTTCTTT. The full variable domain, completed using reference TRBV28 and TRBJ1-1, is DVKVTQSSRYLVKRTGEKVFLECVQDMDHENMFWYRQDPGLGLRLIYFSYDVKMKEKGDIPEGYSVSREKKERFSLILESASTNQTSMYLCASSPSGPANTEAFFGQGTRLTVV.

The chain uses TRBV28 and TRBJ1-1; 11 positions match TRBD1. Germline V CDR1 and CDR2: MDHEN, SYDVKM. V gave up 7 bases and J gave up 5 bases; unmatched junction bases: 9. This CDR3 is built from 15 residues. CDR3 DNA: TGTGCCAGCATCCCGGGACAGGGGGTAGGTACTGAAGCTTTCTTT. Its translation: CASIPGQGVGTEAFF.

The V gene is TRBV9, the J gene TRBJ2-4; TRBD1 matches 7 bases. CDR1 is SGDLS and CDR2 is YYNGEE in the germline V gene. The CDR3 is 17 residues long. V trimming: 3 bases; J trimming: 0 bases; junction bases outside the gene matches: 9. Here the CDR3 DNA reads TGTGCCAGCAGCGCGGACCCAGGGGGACGAGCCAAAAACATTCAGTACTTC. Protein sequence: CASSADPGGRAKNIQYF.

This chain joins TRBV15 and TRBJ2-1; TRBD2 matches at 7 bases. The ends lost 0 bases at V and 0 bases at J; junction bases unmatched: 5. The CDR3 sequence is 17 residues long. Germline V CDR1 and CDR2: LNHNV, YYDKDF (reference sequence). For the CDR3, the DNA is TGTGCCACCAGCAGAGATCGAGGCGGGAGCTCCTACAATGAGCAGTTCTTC. Translation: CATSRDRGGSSYNEQFF.

V and J are TRBV5-3 and TRBJ2-7; D not certain. TRBV5-3 is noted as an ORF with a role that remains uncertain. This CDR3 has 14 amino acids. V lost 0 bases to trimming and J lost 2 bases, with 9 bases between them. In nucleotides, the CDR3 is TGTGCCAGAAGCTTGGAATATCCTCCCTACGAGCAGTACTTC. It encodes CARSLEYPPYEQYF.